Reported below is one TCR beta chain. Its antigen is unidentified. The sample belongs to a study of T-cell memory formation after mild COVID-19. At the level of the study: In these data, TCR clusters were largely donor specific.

Germline V gene lookup returns CDR1 LGHDT and CDR2 YNNKEL (reference sequence). The V gene lost 4 bases and the J gene lost 1 base, with 10 bases spanning the gap. The CDR3 extends over 14 amino acids. Study observations and caveats: Clones that contracted from day 15 to 85 were balanced CD4/CD8, while later expanders leaned CD4+. Contracting CD4+ clones were located mainly in CM and EM, and CD8+ clones in EMRA.

A 5'RACE reaction primed in the constant segment made cDNA libraries of TCR alpha and TCR beta, and these carried sample barcodes and UMIs. One entry per CDR3 protein, called by TCRdb with MiXCR from the 5' RACE reads. The table records roughly 47,000 distinct CDR3 sequences, under 7.5% of them present only once. The V and J genes are TRBV3-1 and TRBJ1-2, with TRBD1 as a possible D gene (6 bases). The clonotype was recovered from a man aged 18 to 29 who had mild COVID-19 (a few samples of this study predate the infection). Cell type and time point are not known. The sequenced sample was PBMCs or a T cell subset sorted from them (not recorded which). The CDR3 DNA follows: TGTGCCAGCAGCCCCCGACAGGTTAACTATGGCTACACCTTC. This encodes CASSPRQVNYGYTF.